The rows below give T cell receptor beta chains drawn from one sample of a study of post-analysis software for immune sequencing data. Via MiXCR, TCRdb re-called the PCR reads, giving one row per CDR3 protein. The sample has 170,000 or so distinct CDR3 sequences, around 30% seen once. The source material was blood. The receptors originated from a girl aged 5 to 17 with multiple sclerosis. The CDR3 runs from the conserved cysteine through the conserved F or W. A D gene is named only where the DNA matches it firmly. Expanded clones are given a class, and other clones once, few, many or no size at all.

d_call,j_call,clone_size,v_call,cdr3_aa,cdr3_nt
NA,TRBJ2-3,NA,TRBV19,CASGSRGAGLTTDTQYF,TGTGCCAGTGGTAGCCGGGGTGCGGGATTAACCACAGATACGCAGTATTTT
NA,TRBJ2-1,many,TRBV6-6,CASSYSRLDEQFF,TGTGCCAGCAGTTACAGCCGGCTTGATGAGCAGTTCTTC
TRBD1,TRBJ1-1,NA,TRBV29-1,CSVGPRTGGTEAFF,TGCAGCGTTGGGCCCAGGACAGGGGGAACTGAAGCTTTCTTT
NA,TRBJ2-3,NA,TRBV20-1,CSASGSDTQYF,TGCAGTGCTAGTGGCTCAGATACGCAGTATTTT
TRBD1,TRBJ2-7,many,TRBV28,CASRLLDRGQGEQYF,TGTGCCAGCAGACTACTGGACAGGGGGCAGGGCGAGCAGTACTTC
TRBD2,TRBJ2-7,many,TRBV4-1,CASSHSGLAGSYEQYF,TGCGCCAGCAGCCATAGCGGGCTAGCCGGCTCCTACGAGCAGTACTTC
NA,TRBJ2-7,many,TRBV6-5,CASSYSRGAGDSAYEQYF,TGTGCCAGCAGTTACTCTAGGGGGGCCGGGGACTCGGCCTACGAGCAGTACTTC
NA,TRBJ2-7,many,TRBV12-3/TRBV12-4,CASSLTRAVERYEQYF,TGTGCCAGCAGTTTAACTAGAGCCGTAGAACGATACGAGCAGTACTTC
NA,TRBJ1-2,many,TRBV12-3/TRBV12-4,CASSNPFRGYTF,TGTGCCAGCAGCAATCCCTTCCGCGGCTACACCTTC
TRBD1,TRBJ2-7,NA,TRBV12-3/TRBV12-4,CASSTGQGVSYEQYF,TGTGCCAGCAGTACCGGACAGGGAGTTTCCTACGAGCAGTACTTC
NA,TRBJ2-1,NA,TRBV5-1,CASSGALAIPGVGEQFF,TGCGCCAGCAGTGGTGCCTTAGCTATCCCCGGAGTTGGTGAGCAGTTCTTC
TRBD2,TRBJ2-7,few,TRBV20-1,CSASPGLAGEGSYEQYF,TGCAGTGCTAGTCCCGGACTAGCGGGAGAGGGGTCCTACGAGCAGTACTTC
TRBD1,TRBJ2-7,NA,TRBV2,CASSTMQTGTEQYF,TGTGCCAGCAGCACAATGCAGACAGGGACCGAGCAGTACTTC
TRBD1,TRBJ2-1,NA,TRBV27,CASSLGRGSSEQFF,TGTGCCAGCAGTTTAGGCAGGGGGAGTAGTGAGCAGTTCTTC
NA,TRBJ2-1,few,TRBV30,CAWSRGASYNERFF,TGTGCCTGGAGCCGCGGAGCGTCCTACAATGAGCGGTTCTTC
NA,TRBJ2-1,few,TRBV7-8,CASSLSGRTYNERFF,TGTGCCAGCAGCCTCTCGGGGAGGACCTACAATGAGCGGTTCTTC
NA,TRBJ2-1,once,TRBV30,CAWNPTSYNEQFF,TGTGCCTGGAACCCTACCTCCTACAATGAGCAGTTCTTC
NA,TRBJ1-1,few,TRBV12-3/TRBV12-4,CASSLSRGNTEAFF,TGTGCCAGCAGCCTTTCGCGGGGGAACACTGAAGCTTTCTTT
NA,TRBJ1-1,NA,TRBV4-1,CASSQRESVNTEAFF,TGCGCCAGCAGCCAGAGAGAGAGTGTGAACACTGAAGCTTTCTTT
TRBD1,TRBJ1-5,few,TRBV15,CATSRDLGGTVANQPQHF,TGTGCCACCAGCAGAGATCTTGGGGGGACAGTGGCCAATCAGCCCCAGCATTTT
TRBD2,TRBJ2-7,NA,TRBV7-9,CASSLQLAGVYEQYF,TGTGCCAGCAGCTTACAACTAGCGGGAGTCTACGAGCAGTACTTC
NA,TRBJ2-2,NA,TRBV29-1,CSVEELGTQDTGELFF,TGCAGCGTTGAAGAACTCGGGACACAGGACACCGGGGAGCTGTTTTTT
TRBD2,TRBJ2-1,NA,TRBV14,CASSQGGGLAARNEQFF,TGTGCCAGCAGCCAAGGAGGCGGACTAGCGGCCCGCAATGAGCAGTTCTTC
TRBD1,TRBJ1-5,NA,TRBV24-1,CATADRGYNQPQHF,TGTGCCACCGCGGACAGGGGTTACAATCAGCCCCAGCATTTT
NA,TRBJ2-1,few,TRBV2,CASSRAVSSYNEQFF,TGTGCCAGCAGTCGAGCAGTCTCCTCCTACAATGAGCAGTTCTTC
TRBD1,TRBJ1-2,few,TRBV14,CASSPRGNGYTF,TGTGCCAGCAGCCCCAGGGGGAATGGCTACACCTTC
TRBD2,TRBJ2-2,many,TRBV5-1,CASSLLGLAGANTGELFF,TGCGCCAGCAGCCTGCTTGGTCTAGCGGGAGCGAACACCGGGGAGCTGTTTTTT
NA,TRBJ2-7,many,TRBV5-1,CASSLVGEKQYF,TGCGCCAGCAGCTTGGTAGGGGAGAAGCAGTACTTC
NA,TRBJ2-5,many,TRBV5-1,CASSLDMEETQYF,TGCGCCAGCAGCTTGGATATGGAGGAGACCCAGTACTTC
TRBD2,TRBJ2-1,few,TRBV28,CASSLLLAGEEENEQFF,TGTGCCAGCAGTTTATTATTAGCGGGAGAGGAGGAGAATGAGCAGTTCTTC
NA,TRBJ2-3,few,TRBV14,CASRQGGDTQYF,TGTGCCAGCCGACAGGGAGGAGATACGCAGTATTTT
TRBD1,TRBJ2-1,NA,TRBV5-4,CASSPRQGGPGGEQFF,TGTGCCAGCAGCCCTAGACAGGGTGGCCCAGGTGGTGAGCAGTTCTTC
TRBD2,TRBJ2-5,NA,TRBV20-1,CSATGLAGVETQYF,TGCAGTGCTACGGGACTAGCGGGCGTGGAGACCCAGTACTTC
TRBD1,TRBJ2-5,NA,TRBV18,CASLPVTGGEQYF,TGTGCCAGCCTCCCGGTGACAGGGGGAGAGCAGTACTTC
TRBD1,TRBJ1-5,NA,TRBV12-3/TRBV12-4,CASSFNSGTGNREPQHF,TGTGCCAGCAGTTTTAACTCCGGGACAGGGAATAGGGAGCCCCAGCATTTT
NA,TRBJ2-7,few,TRBV20-1,CSARDRTRGTSSYNEQYF,TGCAGTGCTAGAGATAGGACTAGGGGGACAAGCTCCTACAATGAGCAGTACTTC
TRBD1,TRBJ1-1,few,TRBV20-1,CSADRARNTEAFF,TGCAGTGCAGACAGGGCTCGAAACACTGAAGCTTTCTTT
NA,TRBJ2-3,many,TRBV6-2/TRBV6-3,CASSPFKTDTQYF,TGTGCCAGCAGCCCCTTTAAGACAGATACGCAGTATTTT
NA,TRBJ2-1,medium-sized,TRBV7-3,CASSWGNEQFF,TGTGCCAGCAGCTGGGGGAATGAGCAGTTCTTC